This record concerns one TCR beta chain sequence. Its target is unknown. Per sorted-subset replicate PCR, input was approximately 210 ng DNA, representing roughly 29,000 T cell genomes. Data came from immunoSEQ multiplex PCR; TCRdb stores just in-frame clones and leaves some out. The data contain approximately 2.4 million clones, approximately 94% of them singletons. The data stem from a study of shared clonotypes between healthy human individuals. Across the whole study: The donor pool was made up of two women and three men aged 18 to 49.

This CDR3 is built from 14 residues. Whole-study results and caveats: Estimated clonotype richness was generally higher in naive than memory subsets. Several donors held about 4.6% of naive CD4 clonotypes in common.

This TCR was sampled from a man younger than 35 in good health. This chain joins TRBV21-1 and TRBJ2-5; the table names TRBD1, a call not compared with the DNA. TRBV21-1 is flagged as a pseudogene. The sample consisted of naive CD4+ T cells sorted from blood. Sample subset: CD45RA+ positively selected. CDR3 bases: TGTGCCAGCAGCGTCGACAGACTCCGGGAGACCCAGTACTTC. This gives the protein CASSVDRLRETQYF.